The 20 T cell receptor beta chains presented below share a single source sample, sequenced in a study of Ad26.COV2.S vaccination and SARS-CoV-2 variants. Repertoires were generated with immunoSEQ multiplex PCR, while TCRdb's copy carries only in-frame clones and drops some. The sample shows 350,000 to 400,000 clones, around 85% of them seen only once. The treatment here: some 20 received Ad26.COV2.S at low or high dose, single or two shots; five or six received placebo; per-sample allocation not given. Vaccine and placebo recipients were sampled on day 63 after the first injection. Sequencing was performed on peripheral blood, taken in a trial of Ad26.COV2.S vaccine versus placebo. These receptors originate from a person aged 18-60 years who received the Ad26.COV2.S COVID-19 vaccine or a placebo.

V gene TRBV27 combines with J gene TRBJ1-2; D possibly corresponds to TRBD1 (5 bases). The germline V and J ends were trimmed by 3 bases and 2 bases, with 19 bases remaining between them. Germline lookup yields CDR1 MNHEY and CDR2 SMNVEV (reference sequence). This CDR3 has 17 residues. CDR3 DNA sequence: TGTGCCAGCAGTTTGCGAGGGGCAGGGACGCTAAACTATGGCTACACCTTC. Amino acids: CASSLRGAGTLNYGYTF.

The rearrangement joins TRBV5-1 to TRBJ1-1; D possibly corresponds to TRBD1 (6 bases). V was pared by 5 bases and J by 1 base, with 12 bases between. The CDR3 loop spans 14 amino acids. Germline V CDR1 and CDR2: SGHRS, YFSETQ. CDR3 amino acids: CASSTGGANTEAFF. The CDR3 nucleotides read TGCGCCAGCAGTACGGGGGGCGCGAACACTGAAGCTTTCTTT.

This clone was found once. This chain connects TRBV27 to TRBJ1-5; tentative D call: TRBD1 (6 bases). This CDR3 has 15 amino acids. V dropped 3 bases and J dropped 0 bases, with 9 bases sitting between them. Germline values: CDR1 MNHEY, CDR2 SMNVEV (reference sequence). Here the CDR3 reads CASSFRGDSNQPQHF. The CDR3, as DNA: TGTGCCAGCAGTTTCAGGGGTGATAGCAATCAGCCCCAGCATTTT.

This clone showed up just once. The chain is built from TRBV5-6 and TRBJ2-5; D unclear. V was trimmed by 1 base and J by 5 bases, leaving 9 bases between them. The CDR3 extends over 13 amino acids. Germline V lookup: CDR1 SGHDT, CDR2 YYEEEE. This CDR3 is CASSLSTPETQYF. CDR3 DNA: TGTGCCAGCAGCTTGTCGACTCCGGAGACCCAGTACTTC. The variable domain in full, completed from reference TRBV5-6 and TRBJ2-5, reads DAGVTQSPTHLIKTRGQQVTLRCSPKSGHDTVSWYQQALGQGPQFIFQYYEEEERQRGNFPDRFSGHQFPNYSSELNVNALLLGDSALYLCASSLSTPETQYFGPGTRLLVL.

This chain uses TRBV20-1 with TRBJ2-5; no clear D gene. CDR3 length equals 16 residues. CDR1 is DFQATT, CDR2 SNEGSKA, per germline (reference sequence). Trimming left V 6 bases short and J 1 base short, with 21 bases between. DNA for the CDR3: TGCAGTGCGAGTAGTCCCTCCGTGACCCTCCAAGAGACCCAGTACTTC. Translation gives CSASSPSVTLQETQYF.

This clone was recorded at least ten times. This chain links TRBV27 with TRBJ2-3; 15 positions match TRBD2. The CDR3 is 16 amino acids. CDR1 is MNHEY, CDR2 SMNVEV, per germline (reference sequence). V was clipped by 3 bases and J by 5 bases; unmatched bases: 3. CDR3 in DNA: TGTGCCAGCAGTTTCGGACTAGCGGGGGGGTTAGATACGCAGTATTTT. Its translation is CASSFGLAGGLDTQYF.

The chain links TRBV10-3 to TRBJ1-6; TRBD1 might be the D (6 bases). Trimming took 2 bases from V and 2 from J, leaving 13 bases between them. CDR3 size: 17 residues. Germline V gives CDR1 ENHRY, CDR2 SYGVKD. The CDR3 DNA follows: TGTGCCATCAGTGAGGGAGGAGGGGGAGCCTATAATTCACCCCTCCACTTT. Encoded protein: CAISEGGGGAYNSPLHF.

This clone was seen once. The genes are TRBV20-1 and TRBJ1-2; D is uncertain. With 4 bases removed from V and 1 base from J, the gap between germline ends came to 4 bases. From germline, CDR1 is DFQATT and CDR2 SNEGSKA (reference sequence). The CDR3 has 11 residues. The CDR3 DNA follows: TGCAGTGCTAACAATAACTATGGCTACACCTTC. Its protein product is CSANNNYGYTF.

The chain combines TRBV6-6 with TRBJ1-2; 7 bases are shared with TRBD1. This CDR3 has 15 amino acids. Germline CDR1 is MNHNY and CDR2 is SVGAGI (reference sequence). After removal of 2 bases from V and 4 bases from J, the junction contained 7 bases not matched to a gene. The CDR3 sequence is CASSYGGGAPYGYTF. CDR3 in DNA: TGTGCCAGCAGTTACGGAGGGGGCGCTCCCTATGGCTACACCTTC.

The V gene is TRBV3-1 (or the pseudogene TRBV3-2), the J gene TRBJ2-2; 8 positions agree with TRBD2. The CDR3 is 17 amino acids. Germline values: CDR1 LGHDT, CDR2 YNNKEL (reference sequence). J gave up 5 bases and V 0 bases, and 8 bases lay outside the gene matches. The CDR3 spells CASSQDHLAGRTGELFF. The DNA of the CDR3 is TGTGCCAGCAGCCAAGATCATTTAGCGGGGAGGACCGGGGAGCTGTTTTTT.

The chain links TRBV4-3 to TRBJ1-2; the D gene is possibly TRBD1 (5 bases). This CDR3 is built from 18 residues. Trimming removed 1 base from V and 2 bases from J, with 20 bases in between. The germline CDR1 and CDR2 sequences are LGHNA and YSLEER. The CDR3 DNA sequence: TGCGCCAGCAGCCAAGCGAGGGCTTCCGGGACGGTAAACTATGGCTACACCTTC. This sequence encodes CASSQARASGTVNYGYTF.

The chain couples TRBV3-1 (or the pseudogene TRBV3-2) to TRBJ2-1, with D uncertain. CDR1 LGHDT and CDR2 YNNKEL come from the germline V gene (reference sequence). The ends were cut back, 3 bases at V and 12 bases at J, with 15 bases in the middle. This CDR3 region has 13 residues. The CDR3 loop is CASSHGGPQRQFF. The CDR3 bases are TGTGCCAGCAGCCATGGTGGGCCGCAGAGGCAGTTCTTC.

This chain links TRBV5-6 with TRBJ1-3; 8 bases are a match to TRBD1. The CDR3 is made up of 14 amino acids. CDR1 and CDR2 (germline): SGHDT, YYEEEE. J gave up 8 bases and V 2 bases, and 6 bases lay outside the gene matches. This CDR3 reads CASSFPDRGDTIYF. CDR3 bases: TGTGCCAGCAGCTTCCCTGACAGGGGAGACACCATATATTTT.

Only one count was recorded for this clone. The chain has TRBV4-1 and TRBJ2-5; D possibly corresponds to TRBD1 (6 bases). Trimming took 2 bases from V and 2 from J, leaving 21 bases between them. Germline V gives CDR1 MGHRA, CDR2 YSYEKL. The CDR3 is 18 amino acids. CDR3 region: CASSQHLEDSGQQETQYF. As DNA, the CDR3 is TGCGCCAGCAGCCAACACTTAGAGGACAGTGGGCAACAAGAGACCCAGTACTTC.

The chain links TRBV7-2 to TRBJ2-7; TRBD2 might be the D (5 bases). V was clipped by 5 bases and J by 5 bases, with 10 bases between them. The germline V gene has CDR1 SGHTA and CDR2 FQGNSA. The CDR3 has 12 residues. The CDR3 is CASSQFGDEQYF. The CDR3, as DNA: TGTGCCAGCAGCCAGTTCGGGGACGAGCAGTACTTC.

V usage is TRBV27 and J usage is TRBJ1-2, with D maybe TRBD1 (5 bases). V was clipped by 5 bases and J by 4 bases, with 8 bases between them. CDR3 length equals 12 residues. From germline, CDR1 is MNHEY and CDR2 SMNVEV (reference sequence). The CDR3 bases are TGTGCCAGCAGTGGGGGACCCTATGGCTACACCTTC. Its protein is CASSGGPYGYTF.

The gene calls are TRBV29-1 and TRBJ1-4; TRBD1 might be the D (6 bases). V was cut by 1 base and J by 0 bases, with 9 bases left in between. The germline V gene encodes CDR1 SQVTM and CDR2 ANQGSEA. This CDR3 comprises 15 residues. The CDR3 coding sequence is TGCAGCGTTGAAGGGACAGAAGCAACTAATGAAAAACTGTTTTTT. This gives the protein CSVEGTEATNEKLFF. Full variable domain (outside the CDR3, taken from reference TRBV29-1 and TRBJ1-4): SAVISQKPSRDICQRGTSLTIQCQVDSQVTMMFWYRQQPGQSLTLIATANQGSEATYESGFVIDKFPISRPNLTFSTLTVSNMSPEDSSIYLCSVEGTEATNEKLFFGSGTQLSVL.

This chain links TRBV5-1 with TRBJ2-6; D not certain. Trimming cost V 0 bases and J 0 bases, with 4 bases left between them. Germline-derived CDR1 and CDR2 are SGHRS and YFSETQ. This CDR3 is 15 amino acids long. In nucleotides, the CDR3 is TGCGCCAGCAGCTTGGGATACTCTGGGGCCAACGTCCTGACTTTC. This sequence encodes CASSLGYSGANVLTF.

The chain is built from TRBV29-1 and TRBJ2-5; no definite D call. This CDR3 has 14 amino acids. Trimming removed 5 bases from V and 1 base from J, with 14 bases in between. Germline V gene lookup returns CDR1 SQVTM and CDR2 ANQGSEA. The CDR3 DNA reads as TGCAGCGTTTATCTGGGTTGGGCCCAAGAGACCCAGTACTTC. Amino acids: CSVYLGWAQETQYF. The entire variable domain, with the rest obtained from reference TRBV29-1 and TRBJ2-5, is as follows: SAVISQKPSRDICQRGTSLTIQCQVDSQVTMMFWYRQQPGQSLTLIATANQGSEATYESGFVIDKFPISRPNLTFSTLTVSNMSPEDSSIYLCSVYLGWAQETQYFGPGTRLLVL.

The genes are TRBV7-9 and TRBJ2-1; 13 bases align to TRBD2. CDR1 is SEHNR, CDR2 FQNEAQ, per germline (reference sequence). The CDR3 covers 15 residues. The J segment lost 9 bases and the V segment lost 2 bases, leaving 4 bases of the junction unmatched. DNA of the CDR3: TGTGCCAGCAGCTTATTGGGACTAGCGGGGAGTGAGCAGTTCTTC. Translated, it gives CASSLLGLAGSEQFF.